The 2 T cell receptor beta chains in this list originate from one sample, sequenced in a study of beta chain features in type 1 diabetes. Reverse transcription of all isolated RNA meant that expressed TCRB transcripts were sequenced. Sequencing was performed with immunoSEQ multiplex PCR; in TCRdb, only in-frame clones are kept and a portion is missing. The data contain about 360,000 clones, roughly 13% of them singletons. The sample consisted of naive CD4+ T cells from blood. These receptor sequences come from a man aged 18-30 years in good health.

V is TRBV10-3 and J is TRBJ2-5, with 12 nucleotides matching TRBD1. Germline trimming cut 11 bases from V and 4 bases from J; bases unmatched to any gene: 8. CDR3 length equals 14 residues. The germline CDR1 and CDR2 sequences are ENHRY and SYGVKD. The CDR3 here is CALDRDRGRETQYF. DNA of the CDR3: TGTGCCCTGGACCGGGACAGGGGGCGAGAGACCCAGTACTTC.

The CDR3 is CASSPASGNTGELFF. CDR3 bases: TGTGCCAGCAGCCCAGCTAGCGGGAACACCGGGGAGCTGTTTTTT. The V call is TRBV9, the J call TRBJ2-2, with 7 nucleotides matching TRBD2. The trim removed 4 bases at V and 1 base at J, leaving 4 bases unmatched. The CDR3 runs 15 residues. From germline, CDR1 is SGDLS and CDR2 YYNGEE.